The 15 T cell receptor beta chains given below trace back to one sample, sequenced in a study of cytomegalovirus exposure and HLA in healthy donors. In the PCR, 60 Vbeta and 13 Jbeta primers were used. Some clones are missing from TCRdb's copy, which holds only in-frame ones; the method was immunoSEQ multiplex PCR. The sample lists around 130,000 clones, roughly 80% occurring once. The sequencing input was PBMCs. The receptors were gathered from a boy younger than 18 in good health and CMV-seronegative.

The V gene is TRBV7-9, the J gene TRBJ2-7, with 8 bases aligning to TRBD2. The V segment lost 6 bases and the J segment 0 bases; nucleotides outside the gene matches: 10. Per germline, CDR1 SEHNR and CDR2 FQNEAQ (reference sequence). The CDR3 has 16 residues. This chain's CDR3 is CASRPSGSLSSYEQYF. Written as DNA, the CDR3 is TGTGCCAGCAGACCCAGCGGGAGCCTGAGCTCCTACGAGCAGTACTTC. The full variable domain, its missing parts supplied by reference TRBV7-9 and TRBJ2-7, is DTGVSQNPRHKITKRGQNVTFRCDPISEHNRLYWYRQTLGQGPEFLTYFQNEAQLEKSRLLSDRFSAERPKGSFSTLEIQRTEQGDSAMYLCASRPSGSLSSYEQYFGPGTRLTVT.

The CDR3 DNA sequence: TGCAGCGTTGAAAGGTCCGGGGGTGAGCAGTTCTTC. The encoded protein is CSVERSGGEQFF. The chain couples TRBV29-1 to TRBJ2-1; D possibly corresponds to TRBD2 (6 bases). CDR3 length equals 12 residues. Trimming pared 2 bases from V and 9 bases from J, leaving 11 bases between. Per germline, CDR1 SQVTM and CDR2 ANQGSEA.

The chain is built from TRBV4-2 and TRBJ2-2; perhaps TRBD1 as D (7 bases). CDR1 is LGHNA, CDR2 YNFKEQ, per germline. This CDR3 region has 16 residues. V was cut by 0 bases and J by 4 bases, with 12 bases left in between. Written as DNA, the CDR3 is TGTGCCAGCAGCCAAGATTTCCAGGGGGGCACCGGGGAGCTGTTTTTT. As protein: CASSQDFQGGTGELFF.

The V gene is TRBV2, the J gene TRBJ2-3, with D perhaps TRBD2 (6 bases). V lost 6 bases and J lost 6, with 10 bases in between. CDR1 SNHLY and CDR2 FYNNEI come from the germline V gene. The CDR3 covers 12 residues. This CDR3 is CASRGRGDTQYF. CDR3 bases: TGTGCCAGCAGGGGACGGGGGGATACGCAGTATTTT.

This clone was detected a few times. In nucleotides, the CDR3 is TGTGCCAGCAGCTCTTCACTGCTAGCGGGTGAATTCTACGAGCAGTACTTC. It encodes CASSSSLLAGEFYEQYF. V gene TRBV7-9 combines with J gene TRBJ2-7, with 8 bases fitting TRBD2. Germline V CDR1 and CDR2: SEHNR, FQNEAQ (reference sequence). V lost 4 bases, J lost 3 bases, and 14 bases stayed unmatched. This CDR3 has 17 amino acids.

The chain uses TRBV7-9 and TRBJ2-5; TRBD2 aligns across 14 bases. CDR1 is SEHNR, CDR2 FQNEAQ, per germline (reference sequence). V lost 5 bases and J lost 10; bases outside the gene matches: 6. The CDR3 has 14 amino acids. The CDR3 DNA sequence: TGTGCCAGCAGCCTCAGACTAGCGGGAGGGATCCAGTACTTC. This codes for CASSLRLAGGIQYF.

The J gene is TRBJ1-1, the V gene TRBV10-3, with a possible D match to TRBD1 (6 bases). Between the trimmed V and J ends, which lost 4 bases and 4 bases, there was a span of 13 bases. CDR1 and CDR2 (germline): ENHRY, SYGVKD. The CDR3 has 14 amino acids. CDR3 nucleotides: TGTGCCATCAGTGGACGACAGGAGAGCACTGAAGCTTTCTTT. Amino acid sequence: CAISGRQESTEAFF.

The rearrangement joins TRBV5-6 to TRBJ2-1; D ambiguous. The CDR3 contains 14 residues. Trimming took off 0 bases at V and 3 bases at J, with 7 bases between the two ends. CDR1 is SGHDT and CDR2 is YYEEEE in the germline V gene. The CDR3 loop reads CASSLVADYNEQFF. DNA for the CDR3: TGTGCCAGCAGCTTGGTTGCAGACTACAATGAGCAGTTCTTC. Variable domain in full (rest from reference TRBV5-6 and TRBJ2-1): DAGVTQSPTHLIKTRGQQVTLRCSPKSGHDTVSWYQQALGQGPQFIFQYYEEEERQRGNFPDRFSGHQFPNYSSELNVNALLLGDSALYLCASSLVADYNEQFFGPGTRLTVL.

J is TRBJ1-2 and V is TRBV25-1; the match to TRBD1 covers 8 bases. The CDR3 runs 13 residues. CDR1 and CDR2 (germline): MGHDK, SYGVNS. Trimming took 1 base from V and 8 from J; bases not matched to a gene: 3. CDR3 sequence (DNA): TGTGCCAGCAGTGAATCCCACAGGGGGGGCTACACCTTC. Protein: CASSESHRGGYTF.

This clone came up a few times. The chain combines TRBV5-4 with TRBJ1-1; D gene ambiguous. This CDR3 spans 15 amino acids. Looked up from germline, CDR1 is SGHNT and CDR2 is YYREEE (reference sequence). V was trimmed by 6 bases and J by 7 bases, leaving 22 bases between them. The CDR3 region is CASTPLAGRRGEAFF. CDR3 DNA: TGTGCCAGCACCCCACTCGCCGGGCGACGGGGTGAAGCTTTCTTT.

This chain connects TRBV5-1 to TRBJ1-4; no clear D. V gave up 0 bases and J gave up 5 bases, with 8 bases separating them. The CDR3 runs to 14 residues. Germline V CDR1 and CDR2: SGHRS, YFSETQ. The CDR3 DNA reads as TGCGCCAGCAGCTTGGGTAATGCGAATGAAAAACTGTTTTTT. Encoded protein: CASSLGNANEKLFF. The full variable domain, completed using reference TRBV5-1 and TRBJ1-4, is KAGVTQTPRYLIKTRGQQVTLSCSPISGHRSVSWYQQTPGQGLQFLFEYFSETQRNKGNFPGRFSGRQFSNSRSEMNVSTLELGDSALYLCASSLGNANEKLFFGSGTQLSVL.

In DNA, the CDR3 is TGCGCCAGCAGCCCCTTAGCGGGAGGAAACACAGATACGCAGTATTTT. Its protein is CASSPLAGGNTDTQYF. The chain is built from TRBV4-1 and TRBJ2-3; 10 positions match TRBD2. CDR1 and CDR2 from the germline V gene are MGHRA and YSYEKL. The CDR3 consists of 16 residues. V shed 4 bases and J 2 bases; nucleotides not matched to a gene: 6.

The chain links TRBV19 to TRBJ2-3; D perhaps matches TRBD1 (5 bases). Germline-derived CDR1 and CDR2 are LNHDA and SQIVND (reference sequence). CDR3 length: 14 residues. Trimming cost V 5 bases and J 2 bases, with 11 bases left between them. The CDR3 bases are TGTGCCAGTAGTTGGGGCACCTCCACAGATACGCAGTATTTT. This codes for CASSWGTSTDTQYF.

The CDR3 reads CASSDKGDYGYTF. The CDR3 DNA follows: TGTGCCAGCAGTGATAAAGGGGACTATGGCTACACCTTC. The chain has TRBV25-1 and TRBJ1-2, with D maybe TRBD1 (5 bases). Trimming removed 3 bases at V and 3 bases at J, with 8 bases between. CDR1 is MGHDK and CDR2 is SYGVNS in the germline V gene. CDR3 length: 13 residues.

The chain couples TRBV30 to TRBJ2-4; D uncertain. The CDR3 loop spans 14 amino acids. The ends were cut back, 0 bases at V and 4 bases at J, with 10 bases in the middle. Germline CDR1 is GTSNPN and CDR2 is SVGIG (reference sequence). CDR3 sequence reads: CAWSVELLKNIQYF. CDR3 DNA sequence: TGTGCCTGGAGTGTAGAGCTGCTTAAAAACATTCAGTACTTC.